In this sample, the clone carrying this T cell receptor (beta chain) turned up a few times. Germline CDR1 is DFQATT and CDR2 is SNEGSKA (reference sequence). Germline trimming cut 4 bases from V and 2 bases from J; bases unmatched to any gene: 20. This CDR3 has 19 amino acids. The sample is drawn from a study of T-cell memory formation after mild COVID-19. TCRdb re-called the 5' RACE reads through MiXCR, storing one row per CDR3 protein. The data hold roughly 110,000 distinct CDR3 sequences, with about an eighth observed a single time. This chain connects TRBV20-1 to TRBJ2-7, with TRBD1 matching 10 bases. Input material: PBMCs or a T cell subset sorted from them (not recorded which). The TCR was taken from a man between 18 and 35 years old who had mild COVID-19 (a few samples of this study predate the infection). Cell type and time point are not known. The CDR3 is CSAINLQFLPGQGTYEQYF. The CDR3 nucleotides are TGCAGTGCTATTAATTTACAATTTCTACCGGGACAGGGGACCTACGAGCAGTACTTC.